One and the same sample provided the 5 T cell receptor beta chains below, sequenced in a study of blood T cells in healthy people across ages. It was with a sample-barcoded 5' primer and a J-beta primer mix that a second PCR of roughly 7 to 12 cycles was run. TCRdb independently ran MiXCR on the 5' RACE reads; one entry per CDR3 protein. The table lists 650,000 to 800,000 distinct CDR3 sequences, about 42% of them singletons. Sample: blood. The receptors were sampled from a man in his fifties or sixties in good health.

The V gene is TRBV11-3, the J gene TRBJ2-7, with TRBD1 identical over 8 bases. The V segment lost 4 bases and the J segment 5 bases; nucleotides outside the gene matches: 4. Germline assignment: CDR1 SGHNT and CDR2 YENEEA. The CDR3 spans 13 residues. CDR3 residues: CASSWTGTDEQYF. CDR3 bases: TGTGCCAGCAGCTGGACAGGGACGGACGAGCAGTACTTC.

V gene TRBV7-2 combines with J gene TRBJ2-5; TRBD1 or TRBD2 may be the D gene (5 bases each). CDR3 size: 14 residues. The germline V gene encodes CDR1 SGHTA and CDR2 FQGNSA. Trimming took 7 bases from V and 5 from J, leaving 17 bases between them. CDR3 sequence (DNA): TGTGCCAGCATCCCGTCGCGAGGGGCGGAGACCCAGTACTTC. This codes for CASIPSRGAETQYF.

The J gene is TRBJ2-7, the V gene TRBV4-3, with D perhaps being TRBD1 or TRBD2 (5 bases each). Between the trimmed V and J ends, which lost 0 bases and 7 bases, there was a span of 28 bases. CDR1 and CDR2 (germline): LGHNA, YSLEER. The CDR3 is made up of 19 amino acids. This CDR3 reads CASSQDGDLTESSYNEQYF. The CDR3 DNA is TGCGCCAGCAGCCAAGATGGGGACCTCACGGAGAGCTCCTACAATGAGCAGTACTTC.

The chain combines TRBV29-1 with TRBJ2-7; a weak D match, TRBD1 (5 bases). V was shortened by 5 bases and J by 4 bases, with 9 bases between the two germline ends. Germline V gives CDR1 SQVTM, CDR2 ANQGSEA. This CDR3 contains 11 residues. The CDR3 nucleotides read TGCAGCGTTACCAGGGCGTACGAGCAGTACTTC. It encodes CSVTRAYEQYF.

A few counts support this clonotype. The V and J genes are TRBV4-3 and TRBJ2-1; no clear D gene. Germline assignment: CDR1 LGHNA and CDR2 YSLEER. The CDR3 extends over 15 amino acids. V lost 4 bases and J lost 10, with 20 bases in between. Here the CDR3 reads CASSLSRFSQIEQFF. CDR3 DNA sequence: TGCGCCAGCAGCCTATCGCGCTTCTCCCAGATAGAGCAGTTCTTC.